A selection of T cell receptor beta chains follows, all from one sample in a study of shared clonotypes between healthy human individuals. Produced via immunoSEQ multiplex PCR; TCRdb's table is partial and in-frame only. Of about 640,000 clones listed, about two thirds are singletons. Sequencing was done on a sample of memory CD4+ T cells sorted from blood. These receptors all come from a woman younger than 45 in good health. The CDR3 runs from the conserved cysteine through the conserved F or W. The D gene is left open where the match is weak. Clone size is not always given. Where it is, it says once, few, many or a class for expanded clones.

15 TRBD1 NA TRBJ1-1 TRBV27 TGTGCCAGCAGTAATCCGGGACAGGGGAACACTGAAGCTTTCTTT CASSNPGQGNTEAFF
15 NA NA TRBJ1-5 TRBV2 TGTGCCAGCAAAAGCGAGGGATCTAGCAATCAGCCCCAGCATTTT CASKSEGSSNQPQHF
16 NA NA TRBJ1-2 TRBV5-8 TGTGCCAGCAGCTTCCCCTACGGCAGGGAGGAGGCTGGCTACACCTTC CASSFPYGREEAGYTF
15 NA many TRBJ2-7 TRBV11-3 TGTGCCAGCAGCTTAAGCGGAGGGCCCTGGTGGGAGCAGTACTTC CASSLSGGPWWEQYF
14 NA NA TRBJ2-1 TRBV5-1 TGCGCCAGCAGCACCCGTACAGGGTACAATGAGCAGTTCTTC CASSTRTGYNEQFF
13 NA few TRBJ1-1 TRBV7-9 TGTGCCAGCAGCTTAGAAGGTGCACACGCCGCTTTCTTT CASSLEGAHAAFF
12 NA few TRBJ2-2 TRBV27 TGTGCCAGCAGTTTATTTCCTGGGGAGCTGTTTTTT CASSLFPGELFF
15 TRBD1 few TRBJ1-2 TRBV15 TGTGCCACCACCCCCGGGGAGGGGGCACGGTATGGCTACACCTTC CATTPGEGARYGYTF
14 TRBD2 few TRBJ2-7 TRBV28 TGTGCCAGCACCTGGGGGACTAGCGGGACCGAGCAGTACTTC CASTWGTSGTEQYF
13 NA few TRBJ1-1 TRBV5-4 TGTGCCAGCAGCTCCGGTAGGGACACTGAAGCTTTCTTT CASSSGRDTEAFF
18 TRBD1 NA TRBJ2-7 TRBV25-1 TGTGCCAGCAGTGAATATGCGGGACAGGGCTTTGGAGAATACGAGCAGTACTTC CASSEYAGQGFGEYEQYF
13 NA NA TRBJ1-2 TRBV28 TGTGCCAGCAAAGGACAGACCAGGGAGGGCTACACCTTC CASKGQTREGYTF
15 NA many TRBJ1-4 TRBV11-3 TGTGCCAGCAGCCCTCGGGCACAGAGGAATGAAAAACTGTTTTTT CASSPRAQRNEKLFF
13 NA NA TRBJ2-2 TRBV14 TGTGCCAGCAGCCACCTGCCTGCGGGGGAGCTGTTTTTT CASSHLPAGELFF
18 NA NA TRBJ1-4 TRBV19 TGTGCCAGTAGCGGCCCGACTACGGACGCGGCAACTAATGAAAAACTGTTTTTT CASSGPTTDAATNEKLFF
14 NA NA TRBJ1-3 TRBV28 TGTGCCAGCAGTTTGGGGGTTCCCGGAAACACCATATATTTT CASSLGVPGNTIYF
16 TRBD1 few TRBJ2-2 TRBV5-1 TGCGCCAGCAGCCGAATCGACTACAGGGGGACCGGGGAGCTGTTTTTT CASSRIDYRGTGELFF
16 TRBD1 many TRBJ2-7 TRBV27 TGTGCCAGCAGTCCAACCCTCGGACAGGGGGCCGACGAGCAGTACTTC CASSPTLGQGADEQYF
14 NA NA TRBJ2-3 TRBV29-1 TGCAGCGCGGGGCCGACCGAACTAGGGGATACGCAGTATTTT CSAGPTELGDTQYF
12 NA NA TRBJ1-2 TRBV5-1 TGCGCCAGCAGCATTTGGGACGGTGGCTACACCTTC CASSIWDGGYTF
15 TRBD2 NA TRBJ2-2 TRBV2 TGTGCCAGCAGGCGGACTAGCGGGAACACCGGGGAGCTGTTTTTT CASRRTSGNTGELFF
14 TRBD2 NA TRBJ2-1 TRBV5-4 TGTGCCAGCACATCGACTAGCGGGAGCAATGAGCAGTTCTTC CASTSTSGSNEQFF
15 NA NA TRBJ2-7 TRBV27 TGTGCCAGCAGTCCCGAGGGGGGGAGTTCCTACGAGCAGTACTTC CASSPEGGSSYEQYF
13 NA few TRBJ2-2 TRBV5-1 TGCGCCAGCAGCTCTTCGAACACCGGGGAGCTGTTTTTT CASSSSNTGELFF
13 NA NA TRBJ2-7 TRBV6-4 TGTGCCAGCAGTGACTGGGCAGAGGGGGAGCAGTACTTC CASSDWAEGEQYF
17 NA NA TRBJ2-7 TRBV7-7 TGTGCCAGCAGCTCCCGTCTACCCTTGACGGCCGCCTACGAGCAGTACTTC CASSSRLPLTAAYEQYF
16 NA few TRBJ2-3 TRBV6-5 TGTGCCAGCAGTTACATCTGGGGCTTCAACACAGATACGCAGTATTTT CASSYIWGFNTDTQYF
15 NA few TRBJ1-1 TRBV27 TGTGCCAGCAGTCCCAGCAGGTACATGAACACTGAAGCTTTCTTT CASSPSRYMNTEAFF
14 NA NA TRBJ1-6 TRBV28 TGTGCCAGCGGAGCGACAGATTATAATTCACCCCTCCACTTT CASGATDYNSPLHF
14 TRBD2 NA TRBJ2-2 TRBV30 TGTGCCTGGAGTAACGGGAGGGCCCCCGGGGAGCTGTTTTTT CAWSNGRAPGELFF
13 NA few TRBJ2-4 TRBV7-3 TGTGCCAGCAGCTTACAGCCCCTGAACATTCAGTACTTC CASSLQPLNIQYF
15 TRBD1 NA TRBJ2-7 TRBV18 TGTGCCAGCTCACCTAATACCGGGACAGGGAACGAGCAGTACTTC CASSPNTGTGNEQYF
13 NA NA TRBJ2-7 TRBV5-4 TGTGCCAGCAGCTCGCTCGGATATTACGAGCAGTACTTC CASSSLGYYEQYF
16 TRBD2 NA TRBJ2-7 TRBV9 TGTGCCAGCAGCCCTAGGGGTGGTGCGGGGGAAGTCGAGCAGTACTTC CASSPRGGAGEVEQYF
16 TRBD2 NA TRBJ2-5 TRBV28 TGTGCCAGCTTGCGGCTAGCGGGAGGGTACCAAGAGACCCAGTACTTC CASLRLAGGYQETQYF
12 NA NA TRBJ1-6 TRBV30 TGTGCCGGGAAGTTGGAGGCTCGGCCCCTCCACTTT CAGKLEARPLHF
15 TRBD2 NA TRBJ2-2 TRBV28 TGTGCCAGCCACGGGGGGGGCCTATTTACCGGGGAGCTGTTTTTT CASHGGGLFTGELFF
14 NA few TRBJ2-7 TRBV6-5 TGTGCCAGCCGAAGGGGTGCTTCATCAGGGGAGCAGTACTTC CASRRGASSGEQYF
16 TRBD1 NA TRBJ2-2 TRBV6-1 TGTGCCAGCAGTGTGACAGGGCCTGCGAACACCGGGGAGCTGTTTTTT CASSVTGPANTGELFF
11 NA NA TRBJ1-1 TRBV28 TGTGCCAGCAGTTTCAACAGTGAAGCTTTCTTT CASSFNSEAFF
14 NA NA TRBJ2-7 TRBV6-6 TGTGCCAGCAGCTTTACACAGAACTCCTACGAGCAGTACTTC CASSFTQNSYEQYF
12 TRBD1 NA TRBJ2-7 TRBV6-6 TGTGCCAGCAGGGGGACAGGGTGGGAGCAGTACTTC CASRGTGWEQYF
14 NA NA TRBJ2-1 TRBV9 TGTGCCAGCAGCGTAGATAACAGGGACAATGAGCAGTTCTTC CASSVDNRDNEQFF
16 TRBD2 NA TRBJ2-2 TRBV2 TGTGCCAGCAGTGTCCGCCTGACTAGCGGCGGCGGGGAGCTGTTTTTT CASSVRLTSGGGELFF
14 NA once TRBJ1-3 TRBV9 TGTGCCAGCAGTCTCAGGGGATCTGGAAACACCATATATTTT CASSLRGSGNTIYF
16 TRBD2 once TRBJ2-1 TRBV5-4 TGTGCCAGCAGCTTGGAGGGACTAGCGGGATACAATGAGCAGTTCTTC CASSLEGLAGYNEQFF
11 TRBD1 NA TRBJ2-7 TRBV7-6 TGTGCCAGCAGCCCGGACAGGGTACAGTACTTC CASSPDRVQYF
14 TRBD2 NA TRBJ2-1 TRBV29-1 TGCAGCGTTGATTTAGCGGGGATAAACAATGAGCAGTTCTTC CSVDLAGINNEQFF
13 NA few TRBJ2-7 TRBV7-2 TGTGCCAGCAGCTTTTCCACCTCCTACGAGCAGTACTTC CASSFSTSYEQYF